This T cell receptor beta chain is from a study of Tregs in tolerant kidney transplant recipients. The length of the CDR3 is 14 residues. Germline V gives CDR1 SGHTA, CDR2 FQGNSA. V lost 3 bases and J lost 8, with 14 bases in between. This clone was seen a single time. The target antigen is unknown. Sequencing was performed with immunoSEQ multiplex PCR; in TCRdb, only in-frame clones are kept and a portion is missing. The sample lists about 77,000 clones, roughly 98% occurring once. Study observations and caveats: This study did not directly address biological reproducibility. Expanding Tregs on activated donor B cells appeared to best identify donor-specific TCRbeta clones. Findings come from small patient numbers and require larger validation.

The J gene is TRBJ1-5, the V gene TRBV7-2; tentative D call: TRBD1 (6 bases). The TCR was taken from a human donor who received a combined kidney and bone marrow transplant. This specimen was CD4+ T cells from blood, taken before the transplant. CDR3 amino acids: CASSFTGSKKPQHF. The CDR3 DNA sequence: TGTGCCAGCAGCTTCACAGGGTCGAAGAAGCCCCAGCATTTT.